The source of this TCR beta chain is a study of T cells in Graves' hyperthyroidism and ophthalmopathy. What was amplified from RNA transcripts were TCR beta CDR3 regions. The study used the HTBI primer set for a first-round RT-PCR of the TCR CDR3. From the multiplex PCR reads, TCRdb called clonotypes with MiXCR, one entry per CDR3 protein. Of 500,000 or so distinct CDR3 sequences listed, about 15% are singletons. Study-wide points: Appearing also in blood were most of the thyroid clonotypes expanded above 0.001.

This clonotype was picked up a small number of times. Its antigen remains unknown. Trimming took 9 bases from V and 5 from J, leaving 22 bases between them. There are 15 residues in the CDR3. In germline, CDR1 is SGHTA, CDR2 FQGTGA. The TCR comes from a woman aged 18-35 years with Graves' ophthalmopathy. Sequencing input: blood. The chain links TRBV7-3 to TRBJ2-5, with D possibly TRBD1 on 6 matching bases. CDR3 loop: CASSASRGGSETQYF. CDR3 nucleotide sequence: TGTGCCAGTAGTGCTAGCCGAGGGGGTTCGGAGACCCAGTACTTC. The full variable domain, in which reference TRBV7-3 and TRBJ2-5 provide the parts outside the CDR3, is GAGVSQTPSNKVTEKGKYVELRCDPISGHTALYWYRQSLGQGPEFLIYFQGTGAADDSGLPNDRFFAVRPEGSVSTLKIQRTERGDSAVYLCASSASRGGSETQYFGPGTRLLVL.